This is a list of T cell receptor beta chains from one sample in a study of blood T cells in healthy people across ages. TCRdb itself ran the 5' RACE reads through MiXCR, one entry per CDR3 protein. The sample carries about 1.6 million distinct CDR3 sequences, approximately 32% recorded once. The sample taken for sequencing was blood. The receptors were sampled from a woman in her 30s in good health. CDR3s include the opening cysteine and the closing phenylalanine or tryptophan. A D gene is named only where the DNA matches it firmly. Size is stated for part of the rows, as once, few or many counts, or as a class when the clone is expanded.

J gene: TRBJ1-2; clone size: NA; CDR3 length: 14; D gene: NA; V gene: TRBV20-1; CDR3 protein: CSAKGTGQDYGYTF; CDR3 DNA: TGCAGTGCTAAAGGAACCGGCCAAGACTATGGCTACACCTTC
J gene: TRBJ1-1; clone size: few; CDR3 length: 16; D gene: NA; V gene: TRBV10-3; CDR3 protein: CAISETGMGLDTEAFF; CDR3 DNA: TGTGCCATCAGTGAGACAGGGATGGGGCTAGACACTGAAGCTTTCTTT
J gene: TRBJ2-7; clone size: NA; CDR3 length: 13; D gene: TRBD1; V gene: TRBV27; CDR3 protein: CASRATGVHEQYF; CDR3 DNA: TGTGCCAGCAGGGCGACAGGGGTACACGAGCAGTACTTC
J gene: TRBJ2-1; clone size: NA; CDR3 length: 19; D gene: TRBD2; V gene: TRBV7-2; CDR3 protein: CASSVPGTSGSSSYNEQFF; CDR3 DNA: TGTGCCAGCAGCGTTCCGGGGACTAGCGGGAGCAGCTCCTACAATGAGCAGTTCTTC
J gene: TRBJ2-7; clone size: many; CDR3 length: 15; D gene: TRBD1; V gene: TRBV20-1; CDR3 protein: CSARSLRGQGVEQYF; CDR3 DNA: TGCAGTGCTAGATCCCTTCGGGGACAGGGCGTCGAGCAGTACTTC
J gene: TRBJ2-5; clone size: few; CDR3 length: 14; D gene: NA; V gene: TRBV3-1; CDR3 protein: CASSQSASRETQYF; CDR3 DNA: TGTGCCAGCAGCCAATCGGCTAGCAGGGAGACCCAGTACTTC
J gene: TRBJ2-3; clone size: NA; CDR3 length: 14; D gene: NA; V gene: TRBV9; CDR3 protein: CASSVGPHTDTQYF; CDR3 DNA: TGTGCCAGCAGCGTAGGGCCTCACACAGATACGCAGTATTTT
J gene: TRBJ2-4; clone size: once; CDR3 length: 18; D gene: TRBD2; V gene: TRBV20-1; CDR3 protein: CSANMGLAGVSAKNIQYF; CDR3 DNA: TGCAGTGCTAATATGGGGCTAGCGGGAGTTTCGGCCAAAAACATTCAGTACTTC
J gene: TRBJ2-2; clone size: few; CDR3 length: 16; D gene: NA; V gene: TRBV18; CDR3 protein: CASSPYRLGNTGELFF; CDR3 DNA: TGTGCCAGCTCACCGTACAGGTTGGGGAACACCGGGGAGCTGTTTTTT
J gene: TRBJ1-6; clone size: NA; CDR3 length: 14; D gene: NA; V gene: TRBV5-4; CDR3 protein: CASSLRQGTSPLHF; CDR3 DNA: TGTGCCAGCAGCTTGCGTCAGGGGACCTCACCCCTCCACTTT
J gene: TRBJ2-2; clone size: NA; CDR3 length: 13; D gene: NA; V gene: TRBV29-1; CDR3 protein: CSSSAGDTGELFF; CDR3 DNA: TGCAGCTCCAGTGCTGGGGACACCGGGGAGCTGTTTTTT
J gene: TRBJ2-3; clone size: few; CDR3 length: 16; D gene: NA; V gene: TRBV2; CDR3 protein: CASSALTRTFQDTQYF; CDR3 DNA: TGTGCCAGCAGTGCCCTGACCCGGACTTTCCAAGATACGCAGTATTTT
J gene: TRBJ1-6; clone size: NA; CDR3 length: 14; D gene: TRBD1; V gene: TRBV5-1; CDR3 protein: CASSDRGVDSPLHF; CDR3 DNA: TGCGCCAGCAGCGACAGGGGGGTTGATTCACCCCTCCACTTT
J gene: TRBJ2-5; clone size: NA; CDR3 length: 14; D gene: NA; V gene: TRBV7-9; CDR3 protein: CASSSPSDRETQYF; CDR3 DNA: TGTGCCAGCAGCTCCCCATCGGATCGAGAGACCCAGTACTTC
J gene: TRBJ2-7; clone size: few; CDR3 length: 14; D gene: NA; V gene: TRBV3-1; CDR3 protein: CASSQDPATYEQYF; CDR3 DNA: TGTGCCAGCAGCCAAGATCCGGCTACCTACGAGCAGTACTTC
J gene: TRBJ2-3; clone size: few; CDR3 length: 16; D gene: NA; V gene: TRBV7-9; CDR3 protein: CASSVYRAEGTDTQYF; CDR3 DNA: TGTGCCAGCAGCGTCTACAGGGCTGAGGGCACAGATACGCAGTATTTT
J gene: TRBJ2-7; clone size: few; CDR3 length: 13; D gene: NA; V gene: TRBV18; CDR3 protein: CASSLPGPHEQYF; CDR3 DNA: TGTGCCAGCTCACTCCCGGGACCCCACGAGCAGTACTTC
J gene: TRBJ2-5; clone size: few; CDR3 length: 17; D gene: NA; V gene: TRBV3-1; CDR3 protein: CASSQLSDGSRRETQYF; CDR3 DNA: TGTGCCAGCAGCCAACTATCGGACGGGAGTCGCCGAGAGACCCAGTACTTC
J gene: TRBJ2-3; clone size: NA; CDR3 length: 16; D gene: NA; V gene: TRBV20-1; CDR3 protein: CSAELGGAFSTDTQYF; CDR3 DNA: TGCAGTGCTGAATTGGGAGGAGCCTTTAGCACAGATACGCAGTATTTT
J gene: TRBJ2-1; clone size: NA; CDR3 length: 15; D gene: NA; V gene: TRBV6-6; CDR3 protein: CASSPGTQWSNEQFF; CDR3 DNA: TGTGCCAGCAGCCCCGGGACACAGTGGTCCAATGAGCAGTTCTTC
J gene: TRBJ2-1; clone size: many; CDR3 length: 16; D gene: TRBD2; V gene: TRBV7-2; CDR3 protein: CASSRTSGRNYNEQFF; CDR3 DNA: TGTGCCAGCAGTCGGACTAGCGGGAGGAACTACAATGAGCAGTTCTTC
J gene: TRBJ2-3; clone size: NA; CDR3 length: 15; D gene: NA; V gene: TRBV6-1; CDR3 protein: CASSDMGLRTDTQYF; CDR3 DNA: TGTGCCAGCAGTGATATGGGACTCCGCACAGATACGCAGTATTTT
J gene: TRBJ1-6; clone size: few; CDR3 length: 15; D gene: NA; V gene: TRBV6-6; CDR3 protein: CASSDGGTGSSPLHF; CDR3 DNA: TGTGCCAGCAGCGACGGGGGCACAGGGAGTTCACCCCTCCACTTT
J gene: TRBJ2-7; clone size: NA; CDR3 length: 16; D gene: TRBD2; V gene: TRBV27; CDR3 protein: CASSSVAGVRSYEQYF; CDR3 DNA: TGTGCCAGCAGTTCCGTAGCGGGAGTGCGGTCCTACGAGCAGTACTTC
J gene: TRBJ1-2; clone size: few; CDR3 length: 17; D gene: NA; V gene: TRBV12-3/TRBV12-4; CDR3 protein: CASSSDEAGTLHYGYTF; CDR3 DNA: TGTGCCAGCAGTAGTGATGAAGCCGGGACTCTCCATTATGGCTACACCTTC
J gene: TRBJ2-7; clone size: NA; CDR3 length: 15; D gene: NA; V gene: TRBV4-2; CDR3 protein: CASSQETAGSYEQYF; CDR3 DNA: TGTGCCAGCAGCCAAGAAACGGCGGGTTCCTACGAGCAGTACTTC
J gene: TRBJ2-7; clone size: once; CDR3 length: 13; D gene: TRBD2; V gene: TRBV11-2; CDR3 protein: CASSSLAAYEQYF; CDR3 DNA: TGTGCCAGCAGCTCTCTAGCGGCTTACGAGCAGTACTTC
J gene: TRBJ2-5; clone size: NA; CDR3 length: 14; D gene: NA; V gene: TRBV12-3/TRBV12-4; CDR3 protein: CASSLVEAEETQYF; CDR3 DNA: TGTGCCAGCAGTTTAGTTGAGGCAGAAGAGACCCAGTACTTC
J gene: TRBJ2-5; clone size: many; CDR3 length: 12; D gene: NA; V gene: TRBV29-1; CDR3 protein: CSVESEQETQYF; CDR3 DNA: TGCAGCGTTGAAAGCGAACAAGAGACCCAGTACTTC
J gene: TRBJ2-5; clone size: NA; CDR3 length: 15; D gene: NA; V gene: TRBV18; CDR3 protein: CASSGGKGDQETQYF; CDR3 DNA: TGTGCCAGCTCTGGCGGGAAGGGTGATCAAGAGACCCAGTACTTC
J gene: TRBJ2-3; clone size: few; CDR3 length: 16; D gene: NA; V gene: TRBV7-2; CDR3 protein: CASSPLGGASIDTQYF; CDR3 DNA: TGTGCCAGCAGCCCCCTCGGGGGAGCTAGCATAGATACGCAGTATTTT
J gene: TRBJ2-7; clone size: few; CDR3 length: 14; D gene: TRBD2; V gene: TRBV28; CDR3 protein: CASSLAGVPYEQYF; CDR3 DNA: TGTGCCAGCAGTTTAGCGGGAGTTCCGTACGAGCAGTACTTC
J gene: TRBJ1-6; clone size: many; CDR3 length: 16; D gene: NA; V gene: TRBV5-1; CDR3 protein: CASSADTVLLGSPLHF; CDR3 DNA: TGCGCCAGCAGCGCCGACACCGTCTTGCTCGGCTCACCCCTCCACTTT
J gene: TRBJ2-6; clone size: many; CDR3 length: 13; D gene: NA; V gene: TRBV20-1; CDR3 protein: CSASPSGANVLTF; CDR3 DNA: TGCAGTGCTAGCCCCTCTGGGGCCAACGTCCTGACTTTC
J gene: TRBJ2-1; clone size: once; CDR3 length: 17; D gene: TRBD2; V gene: TRBV7-2; CDR3 protein: CASSLGSGVVSYSEQFF; CDR3 DNA: TGTGCCAGCAGCTTGGGTAGCGGGGTGGTTTCCTACAGTGAGCAGTTCTTC
J gene: TRBJ2-7; clone size: NA; CDR3 length: 16; D gene: NA; V gene: TRBV7-8; CDR3 protein: CASSPYEEGRSYEQYF; CDR3 DNA: TGTGCCAGCAGCCCGTACGAGGAGGGCCGCTCCTACGAGCAGTACTTC
J gene: TRBJ1-2; clone size: NA; CDR3 length: 15; D gene: NA; V gene: TRBV3-1; CDR3 protein: CASSQDINRADGYTF; CDR3 DNA: TGTGCCAGCAGCCAAGATATCAACAGGGCGGATGGCTACACCTTC
J gene: TRBJ2-5; clone size: NA; CDR3 length: 18; D gene: TRBD1; V gene: TRBV28; CDR3 protein: CASSPATGTVSDWETQYF; CDR3 DNA: TGTGCCAGCAGTCCCGCGACAGGGACGGTTTCGGATTGGGAGACCCAGTACTTC
J gene: TRBJ2-3; clone size: many; CDR3 length: 16; D gene: TRBD2; V gene: TRBV7-3; CDR3 protein: CASSLTSGGSTDTQYF; CDR3 DNA: TGTGCCAGCAGCTTGACTAGCGGGGGTAGCACAGATACGCAGTATTTT
J gene: TRBJ2-1; clone size: NA; CDR3 length: 17; D gene: TRBD1; V gene: TRBV2; CDR3 protein: CAINRGTTLRRLDEQFF; CDR3 DNA: TGTGCCATTAACAGGGGTACCACCCTCCGAAGATTGGATGAGCAGTTCTTC